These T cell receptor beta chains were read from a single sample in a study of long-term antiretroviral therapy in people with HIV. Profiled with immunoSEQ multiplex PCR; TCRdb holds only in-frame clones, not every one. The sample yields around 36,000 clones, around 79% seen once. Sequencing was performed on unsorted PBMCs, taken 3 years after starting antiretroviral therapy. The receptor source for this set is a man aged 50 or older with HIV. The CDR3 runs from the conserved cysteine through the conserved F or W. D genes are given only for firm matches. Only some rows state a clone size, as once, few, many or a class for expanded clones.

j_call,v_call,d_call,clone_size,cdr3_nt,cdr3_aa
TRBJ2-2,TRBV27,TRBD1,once,TGTGCCAGCAGTCGACAGGGTGGGCGAGGCGGGGAGCTGTTTTTT,CASSRQGGRGGELFF
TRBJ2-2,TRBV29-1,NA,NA,TGCAGCGTCGTAAAGGGGGGCGCGGGCGGGGAGCTGTTTTTT,CSVVKGGAGGELFF
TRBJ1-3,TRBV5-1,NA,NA,TGCGCCAGCAGCTTAGACGGGGGCACCTCTGGAAACACCATATATTTT,CASSLDGGTSGNTIYF
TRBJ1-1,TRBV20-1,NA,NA,TGCAGCGCTAGGGTGAACACTGAAGCTTTCTTT,CSARVNTEAFF
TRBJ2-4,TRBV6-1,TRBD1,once,TGTGCCAGCGGAGGACAGGGGGGACTAAACATTCAGTACTTC,CASGGQGGLNIQYF
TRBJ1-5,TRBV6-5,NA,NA,TGTGCCAGCAGTTTAGACGGGTATCAGCCCCAGCATTTT,CASSLDGYQPQHF
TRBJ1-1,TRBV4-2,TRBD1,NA,TGTGCCAGCAGAGACAGGGAGGGGGGGAACACTGAAGCTTTCTTT,CASRDREGGNTEAFF
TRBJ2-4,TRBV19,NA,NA,TGTGCCAGTAGTATGGAGGATGTGGTTTCTAACATTCAGTACTTC,CASSMEDVVSNIQYF
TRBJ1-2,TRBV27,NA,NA,TGTGCCAGCAGTGCCGGGGGGCAGCGGTTTAACTATGGCTACACCTTC,CASSAGGQRFNYGYTF
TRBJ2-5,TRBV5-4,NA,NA,TGTGCCAGCAGCTTGACACCCCAAGAGACCCAGTACTTC,CASSLTPQETQYF
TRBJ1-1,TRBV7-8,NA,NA,TGTGCCAGCAGGCTGATCGGGGACACTGAAGCTTTCTTT,CASRLIGDTEAFF
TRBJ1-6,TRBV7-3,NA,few,TGTGCCAGCAGCTTAAGGCAGAGCTCCTATAATTCACCCCTCCACTTT,CASSLRQSSYNSPLHF
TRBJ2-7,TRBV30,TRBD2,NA,TGTGCCTGGAGTGGGGGGGGGAGCTCCTACGAGCAGTACTTC,CAWSGGGSSYEQYF
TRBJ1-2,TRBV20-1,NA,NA,TGCAGTGCTAGAGATTATGGCTACACCTTC,CSARDYGYTF
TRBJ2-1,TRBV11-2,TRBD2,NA,TGTGCCAGCATCGATCATAGCGGGAGCCAAAACAGCGGGTTCTTC,CASIDHSGSQNSGFF
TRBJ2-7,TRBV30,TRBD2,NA,TGTGCCTGGAGTTTTTTGGCGCGGGAGAGCTCCTACGAGCAGTACTTC,CAWSFLARESSYEQYF
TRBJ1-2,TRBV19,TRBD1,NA,TGTGCCAGTAGTTTAACAGGGGTCCCCCCCTATGGCTACACCTTC,CASSLTGVPPYGYTF
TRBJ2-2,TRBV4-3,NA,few,TGCGCCAGCAGCCAAGATTGGACGTACACCGGGGAGCTGTTTTTT,CASSQDWTYTGELFF
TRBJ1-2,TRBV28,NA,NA,TGTGCCAGCAGTTTGCGTCGGGCGGATGGCTACACCTTC,CASSLRRADGYTF
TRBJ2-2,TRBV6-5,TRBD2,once,TGTGCCAGCAGTTCTGGGACTAGCGTGGGCGGGGAGCTGTTTTTT,CASSSGTSVGGELFF
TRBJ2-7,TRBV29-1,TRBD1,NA,TGCAGCGCTCTCCGGGACAGGGAGGGAGAGCAGTACTTC,CSALRDREGEQYF
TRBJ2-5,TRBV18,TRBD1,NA,TGTGCCAGCTCACGAGGGGACAGGGAGACCCAGTACTTC,CASSRGDRETQYF
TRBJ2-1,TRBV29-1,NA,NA,TGCAGCGTTGAAGGAGTCCTAATGAGGAACGATGAGCAGTTCTTC,CSVEGVLMRNDEQFF
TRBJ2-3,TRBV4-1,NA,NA,TGCGCCAGCAGCCAAGATTGGGGAGCGGGTACCAGCACAGATACGCAGTATTTT,CASSQDWGAGTSTDTQYF
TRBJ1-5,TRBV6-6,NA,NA,TGTGCCAGCAGTTACCCAGGGGTTGGCAATCAGCCCCAGCATTTT,CASSYPGVGNQPQHF
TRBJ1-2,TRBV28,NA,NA,TGTGCCAGCATGACGTACATCGACTACACCTTC,CASMTYIDYTF
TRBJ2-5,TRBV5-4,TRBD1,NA,TGTGCCAGCAGCTTCTCCCGGACAGGGCTAGAGACCCAGTACTTC,CASSFSRTGLETQYF
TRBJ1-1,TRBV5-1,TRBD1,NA,TGCGCCAGCAGCGGTTGGACAGGGGTAGAGACTGAAGCTTTCTTT,CASSGWTGVETEAFF
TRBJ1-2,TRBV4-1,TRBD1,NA,TGCGCCAGCAGCCCGGAGGGGACAGGGGTCTATGGCTACACCTTC,CASSPEGTGVYGYTF
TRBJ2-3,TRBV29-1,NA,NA,TGCAGCGTGGGAAGGGGAAAAAGAGATACGCAGTATTTT,CSVGRGKRDTQYF
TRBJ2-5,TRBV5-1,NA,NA,TGCGCCAGCAGCTTCGAGCAAGAGACCCAGTACTTC,CASSFEQETQYF
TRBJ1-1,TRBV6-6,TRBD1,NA,TGTGCCAGCAGTTACTCAGGGGGCGCCTACACTGAAGCTTTCTTT,CASSYSGGAYTEAFF
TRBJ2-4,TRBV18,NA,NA,TGTGCCAGCTCACCCAGACAGAGGGGGGACAAAAACATTCAGTACTTC,CASSPRQRGDKNIQYF
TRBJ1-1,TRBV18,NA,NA,TGTGCCAGCTCACCACCTTCCGACGGCCGTACTGAAGCTTTCTTT,CASSPPSDGRTEAFF
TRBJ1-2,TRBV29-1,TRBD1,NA,TGCAGCGTTGAAGATCGGGGGACAGGGAATGGCTACACCTTC,CSVEDRGTGNGYTF
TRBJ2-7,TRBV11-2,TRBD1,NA,TGTGCCAGCAGTTCCGGGACAGGGGTTTACGAGCAGTACTTC,CASSSGTGVYEQYF
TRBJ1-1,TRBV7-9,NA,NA,TGTGCCAGCAGCTTATGGTCGTTGAACACTGAAGCTTTCTTT,CASSLWSLNTEAFF
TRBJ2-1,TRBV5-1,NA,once,TGCGCCAGCAGCCCTTTGACCGCTAATGAGCAGTTCTTC,CASSPLTANEQFF
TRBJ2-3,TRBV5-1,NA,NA,TGCGCCAGCAGCCCTACGAGCACAGATACGCAGTATTTT,CASSPTSTDTQYF
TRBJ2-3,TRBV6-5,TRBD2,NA,TGTGCCAGCAGGAGGGGACTAGCGGGCACAGATACGCAGTATTTT,CASRRGLAGTDTQYF
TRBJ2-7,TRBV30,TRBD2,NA,TGTGCCTGGAGTCTGTGGACTAGAAGATACGAGCAGTACTTC,CAWSLWTRRYEQYF
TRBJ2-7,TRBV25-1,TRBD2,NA,TGTGCCAGCAGTCCCCGGGGGGGCCTGTCCGGGGCCGAGCAGTACTTC,CASSPRGGLSGAEQYF
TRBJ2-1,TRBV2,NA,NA,TGTGCCAGCAGTGAAGCACACAGGTCCCTCGCTGAGCAGTTCTTC,CASSEAHRSLAEQFF
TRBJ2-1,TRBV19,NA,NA,TGTGCCAGTAGTATATGGGGGACTGTTAACAATGAGCAGTTCTTC,CASSIWGTVNNEQFF
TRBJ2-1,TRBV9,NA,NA,TGTGCCAGCAGCGTAGGACCTATTTACAATGAGCAGTTCTTC,CASSVGPIYNEQFF
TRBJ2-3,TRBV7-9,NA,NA,TGTGCCAGCAGCTTAGGAGGAACAGTCGATACGCAGTATTTT,CASSLGGTVDTQYF